This passage covers 28 T cell receptor beta chains from one sample sequenced in a study of shared clonotypes between healthy human individuals. This table comes from immunoSEQ multiplex PCR, and its TCRdb copy is limited to in-frame clones, with some not included. The sample lists under 1 million clones, 90% to 97% occurring once. The naive CD8 subset, CD45RO-negative cells positively selected for CCR7, excluded terminally differentiated effector memory CD45RA+ cells. Sequenced input: naive CD8+ T cells sorted from blood. All receptors come from a man aged 25-45 years in good health.

The chain employs TRBV7-9 and TRBJ2-2, with 10 bases lining up with TRBD2. The CDR3 sequence is 17 residues long. In germline, CDR1 is SEHNR, CDR2 FQNEAQ (reference sequence). Trimming took 6 bases from V and 2 from J; bases not matched to a gene: 9. The CDR3 spells CASSYLAGAVNTGELFF. DNA for the CDR3: TGTGCCAGCAGTTATCTAGCGGGAGCCGTAAACACCGGGGAGCTGTTTTTT.

This chain links TRBV6-1 with TRBJ2-1; 15 nucleotides match TRBD2. Germline V gene sequence: CDR1 MNHNS, CDR2 SASEGT. The CDR3 is 18 residues long. Unmatched junction bases numbered 10, after V lost 4 bases and J lost 6 bases. CDR3 protein: CASSVIGLAGGPSNEQFF. CDR3 sequence (DNA): TGTGCCAGCAGTGTAATCGGACTAGCGGGAGGGCCCTCCAATGAGCAGTTCTTC.

In its sample, this clone was seen once. J is TRBJ2-7 and V is TRBV29-1; D unclear. The V and J ends lost 4 bases and 2 bases respectively, with 12 bases between them. Germline V gives CDR1 SQVTM, CDR2 ANQGSEA. CDR3 length: 13 amino acids. The CDR3 is CSVARPGTYEQYF. CDR3 coding DNA: TGCAGCGTTGCCCGGCCCGGCACCTACGAGCAGTACTTC.

J is TRBJ2-2 and V is TRBV6-6; the D gene is possibly TRBD1 (6 bases). Germline CDR1 is MNHNY and CDR2 is SVGAGI (reference sequence). V was clipped by 6 bases and J by 0 bases, with 14 bases between them. The CDR3 is 16 amino acids. The CDR3 DNA reads as TGTGCCAGCAGCAGGGGTCTCCTACCGAACACCGGGGAGCTGTTTTTT. Translation: CASSRGLLPNTGELFF.

The V and J genes are TRBV5-6 and TRBJ2-1; TRBD1 might be the D (5 bases). Germline V gene sequence: CDR1 SGHDT, CDR2 YYEEEE. The V end was cut by 0 bases, the J end by 8 bases, with 12 bases between. The CDR3 contains 14 residues. CDR3 DNA: TGTGCCAGCAGCTTGGGGGCAGGGATCTATGAGCAGTTCTTC. Translating gives CASSLGAGIYEQFF. The whole variable domain, filled in from reference TRBV5-6 and TRBJ2-1, reads DAGVTQSPTHLIKTRGQQVTLRCSPKSGHDTVSWYQQALGQGPQFIFQYYEEEERQRGNFPDRFSGHQFPNYSSELNVNALLLGDSALYLCASSLGAGIYEQFFGPGTRLTVL.

The chain links TRBV29-1 to TRBJ2-7; TRBD1 aligns across 8 bases. The CDR3 extends over 14 amino acids. V lost 5 bases, J lost 3 bases, and 9 bases stayed unmatched. Germline V CDR1 and CDR2: SQVTM, ANQGSEA. CDR3 loop: CSVLRNRGFYEQYF. In DNA, the CDR3 is TGCAGCGTTCTGCGGAACAGGGGGTTCTACGAGCAGTACTTC.

This clone was detected only a few times. V and J are TRBV27 and TRBJ2-7; 8 bases are shared with TRBD2. Germline V CDR1 and CDR2: MNHEY, SMNVEV (reference sequence). The CDR3 spans 14 residues. V lost 10 bases, J lost 1 base, and 9 bases stayed unmatched. In DNA, the CDR3 is TGTGCCACTTACGCGGGGGGAGCTTCCTACGAGCAGTACTTC. It encodes CATYAGGASYEQYF.

The chain is built from TRBV9 and TRBJ1-5; tentative D call: TRBD1 (5 bases). The germline CDR1 and CDR2 sequences are SGDLS and YYNGEE. The CDR3 has 15 residues. Deletions cut 4 bases from V and 7 bases from J, with 18 bases between. The CDR3 nucleotides are TGTGCCAGCAGCTGCGTTGGGACCGGTGGGCAGCCCCAGCATTTT. It specifies CASSCVGTGGQPQHF.

V is TRBV10-3 and J is TRBJ2-1; no firm D call. The CDR3 has 9 residues. From germline, CDR1 is ENHRY and CDR2 SYGVKD. The V end was cut by 9 bases, the J end by 10 bases, with 7 bases between. Here the CDR3 reads CAIGAEQFF. The DNA for the CDR3 is TGTGCCATTGGAGCGGAGCAGTTCTTC.

The chain uses TRBV4-2 and TRBJ2-7, with 14 bases fitting TRBD2. This CDR3 spans 18 amino acids. After removal of 0 bases from V and 3 bases from J, the junction contained 7 bases not matched to a gene. Looked up from germline, CDR1 is LGHNA and CDR2 is YNFKEQ. Here the CDR3 DNA reads TGTGCCAGCAGCCAAGATTTTTCGGGGACTAGCGGGAGCTACGAGCAGTACTTC. Its translation: CASSQDFSGTSGSYEQYF.

V and J are TRBV27 and TRBJ2-2; possibly TRBD1 for D (6 bases). The CDR3 is 15 residues long. Looked up from germline, CDR1 is MNHEY and CDR2 is SMNVEV (reference sequence). V shed 1 base and J shed 6 bases, with 12 bases lying between them. The CDR3 coding sequence is TGTGCCAGCAGTTTATACAGGGCAGGGGCCGGGGAGCTGTTTTTT. Amino acids: CASSLYRAGAGELFF.

The gene calls are TRBV2 and TRBJ1-5; D unclear. The V end lost 4 bases, the J end lost 0 bases, and 7 bases lay between the germline ends. The CDR3 is 14 amino acids. The germline V gene encodes CDR1 SNHLY and CDR2 FYNNEI. This CDR3 reads CASSGIYSNQPQHF. The CDR3 DNA sequence: TGTGCCAGCAGTGGAATTTATAGCAATCAGCCCCAGCATTTT.

The V call is TRBV7-3, the J call TRBJ2-1; 7 positions match TRBD2. Trimming cost V 5 bases and J 7 bases; bases outside gene matches: 8. This CDR3 spans 14 amino acids. Germline CDR1 is SGHTA and CDR2 is FQGTGA. The CDR3, as DNA: TGTGCCAGCAGCCCCGGGGGGAGTCGAAATGAGCAGTTCTTC. It is translated as CASSPGGSRNEQFF.

The rearrangement joins TRBV7-9 to TRBJ2-1; a weak D match, TRBD2 (6 bases). With 5 bases removed from V and 8 bases from J, the gap between germline ends came to 13 bases. Germline V gives CDR1 SEHNR, CDR2 FQNEAQ (reference sequence). This CDR3 comprises 13 residues. CDR3 DNA sequence: TGTGCCAGCAGCAGCCCTGCGGGGTATGAGCAGTTCTTC. Its protein product is CASSSPAGYEQFF.

This chain joins TRBV11-2 and TRBJ2-2; possible D gene TRBD1, 5 bases. Trimming stripped 6 bases from V and 7 bases from J, with 9 bases between. In germline, CDR1 is SGHAT, CDR2 FQNNGV. The CDR3 consists of 12 residues. The CDR3 DNA follows: TGTGCCAGCAGAGGGGTTTTCGGGGAGCTGTTTTTT. Translating gives CASRGVFGELFF. Complete variable domain (other parts from reference TRBV11-2 and TRBJ2-2): EAGVAQSPRYKIIEKRQSVAFWCNPISGHATLYWYQQILGQGPKLLIQFQNNGVVDDSQLPKDRFSAERLKGVDSTLKIQPAKLEDSAVYLCASRGVFGELFFGEGSRLTVL.

The V gene is TRBV5-1, the J gene TRBJ2-1, with D uncertain. V was cut by 5 bases and J by 7 bases, with 13 bases left in between. Looked up from germline, CDR1 is SGHRS and CDR2 is YFSETQ. The CDR3 is 13 amino acids. The CDR3 protein is CASRFRPPNEQFF. The CDR3 DNA is TGCGCCAGCAGGTTTCGGCCCCCAAATGAGCAGTTCTTC.

V is TRBV27 and J is TRBJ2-7; 11 bases map to TRBD2. The CDR3 runs 14 residues. The ends lost 5 bases at V and 4 bases at J; junction bases unmatched: 4. Per the germline V gene, CDR1 is MNHEY and CDR2 is SMNVEV (reference sequence). The CDR3 protein is CASSTGTSGYEQYF. In nucleotides, the CDR3 is TGTGCCAGCAGTACAGGGACTAGCGGTTACGAGCAGTACTTC.

V is TRBV11-2 and J is TRBJ2-1, with D unresolved. Germline V gene data show CDR1 as SGHAT and CDR2 as FQNNGV. V dropped 7 bases and J dropped 8 bases, with 15 bases sitting between them. The CDR3 has 13 amino acids. CDR3 sequence reads: CASKLVVFHEQFF. CDR3 sequence (DNA): TGTGCCAGCAAGCTAGTCGTTTTCCATGAGCAGTTCTTC.

As regards this clone: This sample also contains other DNA sequences that code for the same CDR3. The chain is built from TRBV7-3 and TRBJ1-1; tentatively, D is TRBD1 (5 bases). The CDR3 has 13 residues. Looked up from germline, CDR1 is SGHTA and CDR2 is FQGTGA. The V gene lost 3 bases and the J gene lost 1 base, with 6 bases spanning the gap. The CDR3: CASSFGGNTEAFF. The CDR3 bases are TGTGCCAGCAGCTTTGGGGGGAACACTGAAGCTTTCTTT. Together with reference TRBV7-3 and TRBJ1-1, the CDR3 gives the full variable domain: GAGVSQTPSNKVTEKGKYVELRCDPISGHTALYWYRQSLGQGPEFLIYFQGTGAADDSGLPNDRFFAVRPEGSVSTLKIQRTERGDSAVYLCASSFGGNTEAFFGQGTRLTVV.

J is TRBJ1-1 and V is TRBV7-9; D is unclear. CDR1 is SEHNR, CDR2 FQNEAQ, per germline (reference sequence). This CDR3 comprises 14 residues. The V end lost 1 base, the J end lost 0 bases, and 6 bases lay between the germline ends. CDR3 sequence: CASSLEPLNTEAFF. The CDR3 nucleotides are TGTGCCAGCAGCTTAGAACCGCTGAACACTGAAGCTTTCTTT.

The chain employs TRBV7-6 and TRBJ2-2; 16 bases map to TRBD2. From germline, CDR1 is SGHVS and CDR2 FNYEAQ. V lost 4 bases and J lost 7; bases outside the gene matches: 9. CDR3 length: 18 residues. CDR3 nucleotide sequence: TGTGCCAGCAGCTATTACGGGACTAGCGGGAGGGCCGACGGGGAGCTGTTTTTT. This encodes CASSYYGTSGRADGELFF.

The chain couples TRBV14 to TRBJ2-1; 7 nucleotides match TRBD2. Germline V gene sequence: CDR1 SGHDN, CDR2 FVKESK. CDR3 length: 14 amino acids. V was pared by 0 bases and J by 9 bases, with 5 bases of the junction left unmatched. The CDR3 DNA reads TGTGCCAGCAGCCAAGAAGGACTAGTCTTTGAGCAGTTCTTC. Its translation: CASSQEGLVFEQFF.

The chain has TRBV6-6 and TRBJ2-5; 7 bases line up with TRBD2. The germline CDR1 and CDR2 sequences are MNHNY and SVGAGI (reference sequence). The CDR3 spans 16 residues. J lost 2 bases, V lost 3 bases, and 9 bases had no gene match. The CDR3: CASSYLAGNSQETQYF. The CDR3 coding sequence is TGTGCCAGCAGTTATTTAGCGGGTAATTCTCAAGAGACCCAGTACTTC.

A single count supports this clone. J is TRBJ1-1 and V is TRBV19, with 10 bases identical to TRBD1. This CDR3 contains 16 residues. Germline V gene lookup returns CDR1 LNHDA and CDR2 SQIVND (reference sequence). The J segment lost 4 bases and the V segment lost 5 bases, leaving 10 bases of the junction unmatched. CDR3 bases: TGTGCCAGTAGTCCCTGGGGACAGGGGAGACCCACTGAAGCTTTCTTT. Encoded protein: CASSPWGQGRPTEAFF.

J is TRBJ2-7 and V is TRBV11-3, with TRBD2 as a possible D gene (5 bases). The CDR3 contains 13 residues. V lost 1 base to trimming and J lost 3 bases, with 7 bases between them. Germline CDR1 is SGHNT and CDR2 is YENEEA. The CDR3 nucleotides read TGTGCCAGCAGCTTAGCGGGGAACTACGAGCAGTACTTC. It translates to CASSLAGNYEQYF. Full variable domain (outside the CDR3, taken from reference TRBV11-3 and TRBJ2-7): EAGVVQSPRYKIIEKKQPVAFWCNPISGHNTLYWYLQNLGQGPELLIRYENEEAVDDSQLPKDRFSAERLKGVDSTLKIQPAELGDSAVYLCASSLAGNYEQYFGPGTRLTVT.

Only one count was recorded for this clone. This chain joins TRBV10-3 and TRBJ2-5; TRBD2 is a possible D gene (6 bases). Germline CDR1 reads ENHRY; CDR2 reads SYGVKD. Trimming left V 3 bases short and J 0 bases short, with 8 bases between. The CDR3 runs to 14 residues. In DNA, the CDR3 is TGTGCCATCAGTGATGCTAGCGACCAAGAGACCCAGTACTTC. The encoded protein is CAISDASDQETQYF.

V usage is TRBV9 and J usage is TRBJ2-7; 7 bases align to TRBD1. Trimming took 4 bases from V and 2 from J; bases not matched to a gene: 6. CDR3 length: 14 amino acids. Germline CDR1 is SGDLS and CDR2 is YYNGEE. CDR3 sequence: CASSPWDSTYEQYF. CDR3 in DNA: TGTGCCAGCAGCCCCTGGGACAGCACCTACGAGCAGTACTTC.

This sequence joins TRBV11-3 and TRBJ2-2, with 16 positions matching TRBD2. The V and J ends lost 5 bases and 7 bases, in that order; junction bases with no gene match: 16. CDR1 is SGHNT, CDR2 YENEEA, per germline. This CDR3 comprises 20 residues. This CDR3 reads CASSLGGLTGTSGRVGELFF. The CDR3 bases are TGTGCCAGCAGCCTCGGGGGTTTAACCGGGACTAGCGGGAGGGTCGGGGAGCTGTTTTTT.